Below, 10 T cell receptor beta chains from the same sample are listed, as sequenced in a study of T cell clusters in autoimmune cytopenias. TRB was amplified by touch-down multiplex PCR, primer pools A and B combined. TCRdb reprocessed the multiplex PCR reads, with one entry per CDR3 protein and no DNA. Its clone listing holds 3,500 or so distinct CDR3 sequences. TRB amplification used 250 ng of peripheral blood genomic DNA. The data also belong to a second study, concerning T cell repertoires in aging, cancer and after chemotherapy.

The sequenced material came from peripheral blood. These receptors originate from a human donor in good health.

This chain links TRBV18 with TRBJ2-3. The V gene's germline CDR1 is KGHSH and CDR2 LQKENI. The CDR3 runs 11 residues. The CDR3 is CASSTTDTQYF.

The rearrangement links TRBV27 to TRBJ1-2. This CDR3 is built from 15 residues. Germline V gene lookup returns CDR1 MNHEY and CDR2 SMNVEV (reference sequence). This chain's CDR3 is CASRSSGGSLGGYTF.

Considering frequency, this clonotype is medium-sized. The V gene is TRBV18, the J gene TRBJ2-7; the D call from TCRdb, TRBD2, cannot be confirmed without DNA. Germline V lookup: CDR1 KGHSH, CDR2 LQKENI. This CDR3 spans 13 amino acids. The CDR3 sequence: CASSPPEADEQYF.

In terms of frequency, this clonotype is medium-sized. The CDR3 sequence: CATSIWDSGTENEKLFF. The V and J genes are TRBV15 and TRBJ1-4; the D gene TCRdb calls, TRBD1, cannot be checked with no DNA. In germline, CDR1 is LNHNV, CDR2 YYDKDF (reference sequence). This CDR3 is built from 17 residues.

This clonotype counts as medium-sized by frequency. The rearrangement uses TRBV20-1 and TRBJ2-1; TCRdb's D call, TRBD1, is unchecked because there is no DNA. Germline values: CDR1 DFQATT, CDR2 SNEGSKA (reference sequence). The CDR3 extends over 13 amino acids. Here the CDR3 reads CSASGQGYNEQFF.

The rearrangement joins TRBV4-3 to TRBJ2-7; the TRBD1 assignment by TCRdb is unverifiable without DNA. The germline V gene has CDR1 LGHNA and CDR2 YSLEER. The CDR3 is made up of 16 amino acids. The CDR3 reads CASSQGLQGDYNEQYF.

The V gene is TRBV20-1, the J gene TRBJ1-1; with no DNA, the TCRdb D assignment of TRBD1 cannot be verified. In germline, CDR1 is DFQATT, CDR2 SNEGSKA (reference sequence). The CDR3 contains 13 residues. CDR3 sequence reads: CSASPQTDTEAFF.

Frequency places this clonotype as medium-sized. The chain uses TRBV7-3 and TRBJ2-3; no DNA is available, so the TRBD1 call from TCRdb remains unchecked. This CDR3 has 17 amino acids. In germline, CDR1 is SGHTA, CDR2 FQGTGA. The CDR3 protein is CASSPERGVVGTDTQYF.

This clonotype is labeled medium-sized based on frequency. The CDR3 region is CASSYEVGANEKLFF. The chain has TRBV6-5 and TRBJ1-4. This CDR3 is 15 amino acids long. Germline loops: CDR1 MNHEY, CDR2 SVGAGI.

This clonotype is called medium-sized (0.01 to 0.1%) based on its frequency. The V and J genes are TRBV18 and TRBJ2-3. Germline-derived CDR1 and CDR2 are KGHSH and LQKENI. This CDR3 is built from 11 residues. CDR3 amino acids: CASSPLDTQYF.